Following are 30 T cell receptor beta chains from one sample sequenced in a study of cytomegalovirus exposure and HLA in healthy donors. The PCR made use of 60 Vbeta and 13 Jbeta primers. Sequencing used immunoSEQ multiplex PCR; TCRdb keeps in-frame clones, though not all of them. The sample yields roughly 190,000 clones, approximately 86% seen once. Sequencing input: PBMCs. The receptors stem from a woman between 18 and 30 years old in good health and CMV-seronegative.

This chain connects TRBV7-8 to TRBJ1-5, with D tentatively TRBD1 (5 bases). CDR1 and CDR2 from the germline V gene are SGHVS and FQNEAQ. V was clipped by 5 bases and J by 2 bases, with 16 bases between them. This CDR3 is 16 amino acids long. The CDR3 loop is CASSPSGGGGNQPQHF. CDR3 nucleotide sequence: TGTGCCAGCAGCCCAAGTGGGGGAGGTGGCAATCAGCCCCAGCATTTT.

The sample holds a few counts of this clone. This chain uses TRBV7-9 with TRBJ2-3; 12 nucleotides line up with TRBD2. The CDR3 totals 16 residues. From germline, CDR1 is SEHNR and CDR2 FQNEAQ (reference sequence). With 6 bases clipped from V and 5 bases from J, the junction kept 9 bases outside the gene matches. CDR3 coding DNA: TGTGCCAGCAGACCACCTAGCGGGAGGGTTATAGATACGCAGTATTTT. It is translated as CASRPPSGRVIDTQYF.

The V gene is TRBV7-2, the J gene TRBJ1-2; possibly TRBD1 for D (5 bases). This CDR3 spans 15 amino acids. Germline V CDR1 and CDR2: SGHTA, FQGNSA. Trimming left V 1 base short and J 3 bases short, with 12 bases between. CDR3 amino acids: CASSLGQGMDYGYTF. The CDR3 bases are TGTGCCAGCAGCTTAGGGCAGGGCATGGACTATGGCTACACCTTC.

The chain joins TRBV4-1 to TRBJ1-5; 11 bases map to TRBD1. The CDR3 spans 17 residues. Germline loops: CDR1 MGHRA, CDR2 YSYEKL. The trim removed 0 bases at V and 7 bases at J, leaving 8 bases unmatched. The DNA of the CDR3 is TGCGCCAGCAGCCAAGATTGGGGACAGGGGGTAAGGCAGCCCCAGCATTTT. It specifies CASSQDWGQGVRQPQHF.

The V call is TRBV20-1, the J call TRBJ2-3; possibly TRBD2 for D (6 bases). The germline V gene has CDR1 DFQATT and CDR2 SNEGSKA (reference sequence). This CDR3 contains 11 residues. Trimming stripped 1 base from V and 11 bases from J, with 10 bases between. CDR3 bases: TGCAGTGCTAGAGTGCCGGGACTGCAGTATTTT. Encoded protein: CSARVPGLQYF.

The V gene is TRBV7-9, the J gene TRBJ1-5; no clear D gene. Looked up from germline, CDR1 is SEHNR and CDR2 is FQNEAQ (reference sequence). V was cut by 4 bases and J by 1 base, with 11 bases left in between. The length of the CDR3 is 15 residues. The CDR3 DNA reads TGTGCCAGCAGCTCCGGGGTGGTAAGCAATCAGCCCCAGCATTTT. Translating gives CASSSGVVSNQPQHF.

The V and J genes are TRBV28 and TRBJ1-1; D is possibly TRBD1 (6 bases). The V and J ends lost 7 bases and 7 bases respectively, with 16 bases between them. The CDR3 contains 13 residues. CDR1 and CDR2 (germline): MDHEN, SYDVKM. The CDR3 sequence: CASTRGGRGEAFF. CDR3 nucleotide sequence: TGTGCCAGCACCCGGGGGGGGCGCGGTGAAGCTTTCTTT.

CDR3 coding DNA: TGTGCCAGTAGTGTCGGGACAGGGGCTCCGATTGAAGCTTTCTTT. This sequence encodes CASSVGTGAPIEAFF. V and J are TRBV19 and TRBJ1-1, with 10 bases identical to TRBD1. The CDR3 spans 15 residues. The J segment lost 7 bases and the V segment lost 5 bases, leaving 10 bases of the junction unmatched. From germline, CDR1 is LNHDA and CDR2 SQIVND (reference sequence).

The chain joins TRBV9 to TRBJ2-1, with D perhaps matching TRBD1 (6 bases). The V and J ends lost 0 bases and 9 bases respectively, with 10 bases between them. The CDR3 spans 13 residues. Germline assignment: CDR1 SGDLS and CDR2 YYNGEE. CDR3 sequence: CASSVGGRVEQFF. DNA for the CDR3: TGTGCCAGCAGCGTAGGGGGGCGGGTTGAGCAGTTCTTC.

The chain couples TRBV19 to TRBJ2-1, with TRBD1 as a possible D gene (6 bases). Germline V CDR1 and CDR2: LNHDA, SQIVND (reference sequence). The CDR3 spans 16 residues. Trimming stripped 8 bases from V and 0 bases from J, with 17 bases between. CDR3 bases: TGTGCCAGTGGCGACAGGATGAAGGGCTCCTACAATGAGCAGTTCTTC. Translation gives CASGDRMKGSYNEQFF.

Regarding this clone: Different DNA sequences within this sample yield the same CDR3. V usage is TRBV9 and J usage is TRBJ2-4; a weak D match, TRBD2 (5 bases). CDR1 SGDLS and CDR2 YYNGEE come from the germline V gene. V was shortened by 0 bases and J by 2 bases, with 15 bases between the two germline ends. This CDR3 is built from 17 residues. The CDR3 bases are TGTGCCAGCAGCGTAGGTTGGGAGAAGAATCCCAAAAACATTCAGTACTTC. Its translation: CASSVGWEKNPKNIQYF.

This sequence joins TRBV5-1 and TRBJ2-5; 7 nucleotides agree with TRBD1. CDR1 is SGHRS and CDR2 is YFSETQ in the germline V gene. The CDR3 consists of 17 residues. After removal of 0 bases from V and 5 bases from J, the junction contained 13 bases not matched to a gene. DNA for the CDR3: TGCGCCAGCAGCTTGGTAGGGGGCGGGCTTGGGCCGGAGACCCAGTACTTC. As protein: CASSLVGGGLGPETQYF.

This sequence joins TRBV21-1 and TRBJ2-2; the table gives TRBD1 as D, unverified against the DNA. TRBV21-1 is assigned pseudogene status. This CDR3 is 21 amino acids long. In nucleotides, the CDR3 is TGTGCCAGCCTCGCTTTTAGAGACAGGGGAACTCGTTCGTGTAACACCGGGGAGCTGTTTTTT. Protein: CASLAFRDRGTRSCNTGELFF.

The chain has TRBV4-1 and TRBJ2-7; TRBD1 is a possible D gene (6 bases). V was shortened by 3 bases and J by 5 bases, with 11 bases between the two germline ends. The CDR3 extends over 13 amino acids. Germline lookup yields CDR1 MGHRA and CDR2 YSYEKL. The CDR3 DNA reads TGCGCCAGCAGCCACCCCGACAGGAACGAGCAGTACTTC. This sequence encodes CASSHPDRNEQYF.

The chain employs TRBV7-9 and TRBJ2-1; the match to TRBD2 covers 7 bases. The CDR3 extends over 14 amino acids. Germline assignment: CDR1 SEHNR and CDR2 FQNEAQ (reference sequence). V trimming: 5 bases; J trimming: 9 bases; junction bases outside the gene matches: 10. CDR3 residues: CASSPIGLEIEQFF. The CDR3 bases are TGTGCCAGCAGCCCTATCGGACTAGAGATTGAGCAGTTCTTC.

The chain has TRBV5-1 and TRBJ2-7; D not certain. Germline V gene sequence: CDR1 SGHRS, CDR2 YFSETQ. Trimming left V 4 bases short and J 0 bases short, with 14 bases between. This CDR3 comprises 15 residues. CDR3 loop: CASSPLGYRSYEQYF. The CDR3 DNA sequence: TGCGCCAGCAGCCCGCTAGGTTACCGCTCCTACGAGCAGTACTTC.

The J gene is TRBJ2-3, the V gene TRBV18; TRBD2 agrees at 9 bases. The CDR3 covers 17 residues. CDR1 and CDR2 from the germline V gene are KGHSH and LQKENI. V lost 4 bases, J lost 2 bases, and 10 bases stayed unmatched. CDR3: CASSRDRSGGATDTQYF. DNA of the CDR3: TGTGCCAGCTCACGTGACCGTAGCGGGGGTGCCACAGATACGCAGTATTTT. Full variable domain (remainder filled in from reference TRBV18 and TRBJ2-3): NAGVMQNPRHLVRRRGQEARLRCSPMKGHSHVYWYRQLPEEGLKFMVYLQKENIIDESGMPKERFSAEFPKEGPSILRIQQVVRGDSAAYFCASSRDRSGGATDTQYFGPGTRLTVL.

The chain uses TRBV5-1 and TRBJ1-1; 7 nucleotides match TRBD1. The germline V gene has CDR1 SGHRS and CDR2 YFSETQ. This CDR3 contains 15 residues. Trimming took 4 bases from V and 1 from J; bases not matched to a gene: 7. CDR3 bases: TGCGCCAGCAGCCTATCGGGACAGACGAACACTGAAGCTTTCTTT. It is translated as CASSLSGQTNTEAFF.

The chain recombines TRBV5-5 with TRBJ2-7; no reliable D call. Per the germline V gene, CDR1 is SGHKS and CDR2 is YYEKEE (reference sequence). V was clipped by 0 bases and J by 3 bases, with 13 bases between them. This CDR3 comprises 15 residues. The CDR3 DNA reads TGTGCCAGCAGCTTGGAGGTGGGTTCGGGCTACGAGCAGTACTTC. Encoded protein: CASSLEVGSGYEQYF.

With respect to this clone: Other nucleotide sequences in the sample specify the same CDR3. V usage is TRBV28 and J usage is TRBJ2-5, with 7 bases that match TRBD1. V lost 2 bases to trimming and J lost 0 bases; unmatched junction nucleotides: 9. The CDR3 consists of 17 residues. The V gene's germline CDR1 is MDHEN and CDR2 SYDVKM. The CDR3 coding sequence is TGTGCCAGCAGTTTAGCCGCCGCGACAGGGTACCAAGAGACCCAGTACTTC. Amino acid sequence: CASSLAAATGYQETQYF.

This clone was counted a single time. The chain has TRBV7-9 and TRBJ2-1; the D gene is possibly TRBD2 (5 bases). The CDR3 is 16 amino acids. Germline V gene data show CDR1 as SEHNR and CDR2 as FQNEAQ (reference sequence). With 4 bases removed from V and 4 bases from J, the gap between germline ends came to 17 bases. This CDR3 is CASSSLTKPGYNEQFF. The CDR3 DNA is TGTGCCAGCAGCTCGTTAACTAAGCCGGGGTACAATGAGCAGTTCTTC.

The rearrangement joins TRBV27 to TRBJ2-5, with D perhaps TRBD2 (5 bases). The CDR3 extends over 15 amino acids. V was cut by 5 bases and J by 2 bases, with 15 bases left in between. Germline CDR1 is MNHEY and CDR2 is SMNVEV (reference sequence). CDR3 sequence reads: CASSPRRGVQETQYF. Here the CDR3 DNA reads TGTGCCAGCAGTCCCCGACGGGGAGTACAAGAGACCCAGTACTTC.

The table lists this clone with a count of one. The chain combines TRBV30 with TRBJ1-1, with D unresolved. This CDR3 has 14 residues. Germline V lookup: CDR1 GTSNPN, CDR2 SVGIG (reference sequence). Between the trimmed V and J ends, which lost 1 base and 1 base, there was a span of 10 bases. In DNA, the CDR3 is TGTGCCTGGAGTGCCTTAATGTCGAACACTGAAGCTTTCTTT. Residues: CAWSALMSNTEAFF.

This chain connects TRBV6-5 to TRBJ1-4; D is ambiguous. In germline, CDR1 is MNHEY, CDR2 SVGAGI. With 0 bases removed from V and 3 bases from J, the gap between germline ends came to 8 bases. This CDR3 region has 15 residues. The CDR3 region is CASSYSGESNEKLFF. CDR3 bases: TGTGCCAGCAGTTACTCCGGGGAATCTAATGAAAAACTGTTTTTT.

The chain recombines TRBV7-8 with TRBJ1-1; TRBD1 agrees at 7 bases. With 5 bases clipped from V and 3 bases from J, the junction kept 6 bases outside the gene matches. This CDR3 comprises 14 residues. Germline V gene sequence: CDR1 SGHVS, CDR2 FQNEAQ. The CDR3 DNA is TGTGCCAGCAGCCAGGGGGTTCTTGACACTGAAGCTTTCTTT. Translation gives CASSQGVLDTEAFF.

V and J are TRBV19 and TRBJ1-5, with 7 bases aligning to TRBD1. The CDR3 is made up of 14 amino acids. With 7 bases clipped from V and 0 bases from J, the junction kept 3 bases outside the gene matches. Per germline, CDR1 LNHDA and CDR2 SQIVND (reference sequence). CDR3 sequence reads: CASKGQHSNQPQHF. DNA of the CDR3: TGTGCCAGTAAGGGACAGCATAGCAATCAGCCCCAGCATTTT.

This clone was picked up a small number of times. The chain has TRBV28 and TRBJ2-3; 7 nucleotides match TRBD2. The trim removed 6 bases at V and 3 bases at J, leaving 12 bases unmatched. Germline V CDR1 and CDR2: MDHEN, SYDVKM. This CDR3 is built from 16 residues. This chain's CDR3 is CASRSGGGLWTDTQYF. The CDR3 coding sequence is TGTGCCAGCAGATCTGGGGGGGGGTTGTGGACAGATACGCAGTATTTT.

The chain employs TRBV7-9 and TRBJ2-7; a possible D gene is TRBD2 (6 bases). CDR1 is SEHNR, CDR2 FQNEAQ, per germline (reference sequence). Trimming cost V 1 base and J 3 bases, with 10 bases left between them. The CDR3 contains 14 residues. The CDR3 spells CASSLEGGFYEQYF. CDR3 bases: TGTGCCAGCAGCTTAGAGGGAGGATTCTACGAGCAGTACTTC.

This sequence joins TRBV19 and TRBJ2-1; 10 positions match TRBD2. The germline CDR1 and CDR2 sequences are LNHDA and SQIVND (reference sequence). The V and J ends lost 8 bases and 10 bases, in that order; junction bases with no gene match: 2. The CDR3 has 11 amino acids. The CDR3 DNA follows: TGTGCCAGTGCTAGCGGGGGCGAGCAGTTCTTC. Its protein is CASASGGEQFF.

The V gene is TRBV6-1, the J gene TRBJ2-7; 10 bases agree with TRBD1. The germline V gene has CDR1 MNHNS and CDR2 SASEGT. V gave up 10 bases and J gave up 3 bases; unmatched junction bases: 9. The CDR3 runs 14 residues. DNA of the CDR3: TGTGCCACTCAAACCCGGACAGGGGGCTACGAGCAGTACTTC. This gives the protein CATQTRTGGYEQYF.